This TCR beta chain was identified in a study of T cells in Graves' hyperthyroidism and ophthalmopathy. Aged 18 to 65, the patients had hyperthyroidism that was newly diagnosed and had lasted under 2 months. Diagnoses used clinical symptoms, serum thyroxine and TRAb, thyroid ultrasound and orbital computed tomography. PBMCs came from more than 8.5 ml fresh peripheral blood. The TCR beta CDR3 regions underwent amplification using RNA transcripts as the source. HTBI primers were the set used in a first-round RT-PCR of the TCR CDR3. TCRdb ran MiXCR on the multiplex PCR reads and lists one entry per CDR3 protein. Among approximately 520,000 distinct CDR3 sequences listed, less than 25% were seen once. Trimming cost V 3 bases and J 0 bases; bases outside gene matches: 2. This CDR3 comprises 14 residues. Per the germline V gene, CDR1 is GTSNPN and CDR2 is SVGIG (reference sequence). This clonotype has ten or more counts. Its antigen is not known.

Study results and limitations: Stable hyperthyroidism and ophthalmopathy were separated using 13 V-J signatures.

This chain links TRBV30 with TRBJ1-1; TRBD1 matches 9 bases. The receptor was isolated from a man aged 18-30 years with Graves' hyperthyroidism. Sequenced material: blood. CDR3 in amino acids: CAWRRQGVNTEAFF. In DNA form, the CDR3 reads TGTGCCTGGAGGCGACAGGGGGTGAACACTGAAGCTTTCTTT. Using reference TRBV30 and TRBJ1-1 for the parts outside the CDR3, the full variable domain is SQTIHQWPATLVQPVGSPLSLECTVEGTSNPNLYWYRQAAGRGLQLLFYSVGIGQISSEVPQNLSASRPQDRQFILSSKKLLLSDSGFYLCAWRRQGVNTEAFFGQGTRLTVV.